This T cell receptor beta chain was identified in a study of T cell repertoires in cytomegalovirus infection. Whole-study context: Recently identified HLA-C-restricted CMV epitopes and well-studied HLA-B-restricted CMV epitopes were used by the study. Signatures in public TCR beta sequences pointed to both CMV infection and matching HLA type. General study results and limits: Carriage of CMV together with the relevant HLA was identifiable through cumulative public TCR beta family frequency. The ex vivo response was dominated by HLA-C-restricted CMV-specific TCR beta clonotypes.

Remarks on this clonotype: Its antigen is not known.

The junction had 10 bases not matched to a gene; V was cut back by 4 bases and J by 2 bases. The germline V gene encodes CDR1 SNHLY and CDR2 FYNNEI. The CDR3 is 16 residues long. TCRdb re-derived calls from the reads in MiXCR, one entry per CDR3 protein. The table records nearly 700,000 distinct CDR3 sequences, roughly a third of them present only once. The receptor comes from a human donor in good health (CMV status not recorded). Some clones in this sample may be carry-over from other donors' samples. The rearrangement links TRBV2 to TRBJ2-5; 7 bases are shared with TRBD1. The material was cultured PBMCs, obtained from culture after CMV antigen stimulation. Written as DNA, the CDR3 is TGTGCCAGCAGTGGGGACAGACAAAGAGGGCAAGAGACCCAGTACTTC. This encodes CASSGDRQRGQETQYF.